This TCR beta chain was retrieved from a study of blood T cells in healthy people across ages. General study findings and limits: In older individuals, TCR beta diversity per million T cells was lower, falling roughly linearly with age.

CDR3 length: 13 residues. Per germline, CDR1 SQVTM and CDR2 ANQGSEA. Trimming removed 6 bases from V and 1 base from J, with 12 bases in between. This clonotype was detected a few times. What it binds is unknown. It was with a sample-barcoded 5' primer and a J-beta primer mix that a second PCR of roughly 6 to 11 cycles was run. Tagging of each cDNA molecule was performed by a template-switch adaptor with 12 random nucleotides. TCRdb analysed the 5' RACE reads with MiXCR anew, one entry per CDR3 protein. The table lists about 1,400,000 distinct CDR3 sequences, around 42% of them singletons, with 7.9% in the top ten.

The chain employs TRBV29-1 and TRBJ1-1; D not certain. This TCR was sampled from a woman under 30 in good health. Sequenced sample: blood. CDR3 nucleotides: TGCAGCGTCATTATCGTCCAGAACACTGAAGCTTTCTTT. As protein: CSVIIVQNTEAFF.